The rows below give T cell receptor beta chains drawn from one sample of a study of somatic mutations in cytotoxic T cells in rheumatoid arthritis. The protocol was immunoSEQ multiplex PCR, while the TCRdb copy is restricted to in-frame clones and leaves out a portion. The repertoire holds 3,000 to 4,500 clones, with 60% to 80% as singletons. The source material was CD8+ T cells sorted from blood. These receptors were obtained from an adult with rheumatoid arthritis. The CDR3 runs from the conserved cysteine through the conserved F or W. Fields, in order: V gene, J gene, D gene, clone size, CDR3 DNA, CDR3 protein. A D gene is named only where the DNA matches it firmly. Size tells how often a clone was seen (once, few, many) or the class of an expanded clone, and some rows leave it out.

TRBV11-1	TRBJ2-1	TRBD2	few	TGTGCCAGCAGCTCGGGACTAGCGAGCAATGAGCAGTTCTTC	CASSSGLASNEQFF
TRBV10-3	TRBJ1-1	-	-	TGTGCCATCAGTGTGGACAGTTCGGAGACTGAAGCTTTCTTT	CAISVDSSETEAFF
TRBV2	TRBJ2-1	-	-	TGTGCCAGCAGCGGGGGGCTTTACAATGAGCAGTTCTTC	CASSGGLYNEQFF
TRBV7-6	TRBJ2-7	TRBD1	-	TGTGCCAGCAGCGGGACAGGTCGGTTCGAGCAGTACTTC	CASSGTGRFEQYF
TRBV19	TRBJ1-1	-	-	TGTGCCAGTAGTAGCAGGGCGGGCGCCTCTGAAGCTTTCTTT	CASSSRAGASEAFF
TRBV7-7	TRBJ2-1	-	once	TGTGCCAGCAGCTTGGCCGGGACTGGCAATGAGCAGTTCTTC	CASSLAGTGNEQFF
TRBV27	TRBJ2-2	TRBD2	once	TGTGCCAGCAGTCCCGAGCGGGGGCTACCTGCCGGGGAGCTGTTTTTT	CASSPERGLPAGELFF
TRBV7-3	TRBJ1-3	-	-	TGTGCCAGCAGCGCAGGCTTGGGAAACACCATATATTTT	CASSAGLGNTIYF
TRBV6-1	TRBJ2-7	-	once	TGTGCCAGCAGTGACATGCGCTCCTACGAGCAGTACTTC	CASSDMRSYEQYF
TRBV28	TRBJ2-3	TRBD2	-	TGTGCCAGCAGTCGGAGGGACTACCCTTCCACAGATACGCAGTATTTT	CASSRRDYPSTDTQYF
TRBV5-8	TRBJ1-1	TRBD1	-	TGTGCCAGCAGCGACAGGGGGTGGGATTACACTGAAGCTTTCTTT	CASSDRGWDYTEAFF
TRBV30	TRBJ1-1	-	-	TGTGCCTGGAGCGTCCAGGCTGAAGCTTTCTTT	CAWSVQAEAFF
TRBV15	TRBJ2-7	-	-	TGTGCCACCAGCAGAGATCTTGCGGGTACCGAGCAGTACTTC	CATSRDLAGTEQYF
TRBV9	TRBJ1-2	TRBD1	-	TGTGCCAGCAGCCCCCGGACAGGGCAACAGTCAAACTATGGCTACACCTTC	CASSPRTGQQSNYGYTF
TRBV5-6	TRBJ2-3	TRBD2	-	TGTGCCAGCAGCTTGGCCACGGGGGGGCAGAGAGATACGCAGTATTTT	CASSLATGGQRDTQYF
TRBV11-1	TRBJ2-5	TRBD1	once	TGTGCCAGCAGCTCCTTCGGGACAGGGATAACGGAGACCCAGTACTTC	CASSSFGTGITETQYF
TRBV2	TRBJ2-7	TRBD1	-	TGTGCCAGCAGCCTACCTACAAGACAGGGGAGTTCCTACGAGCAGTACTTC	CASSLPTRQGSSYEQYF
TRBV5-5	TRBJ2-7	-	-	TGTGCCAGCACCTACCGGGACCTTGGGACCTACGAGCAGTACTTC	CASTYRDLGTYEQYF
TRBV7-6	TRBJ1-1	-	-	TGTGCCAGCAGCTTAGCCCCCGGGGTTGGTGAAGCTTTCTTT	CASSLAPGVGEAFF
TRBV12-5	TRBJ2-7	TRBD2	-	TGTGCTAGTGGATCCGGGGGGGGAGGAACAAGGCAGTACTTC	CASGSGGGGTRQYF
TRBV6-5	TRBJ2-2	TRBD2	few	TGTGCCAGCAGTTACGGGGGGGGGAACACCGGGGAGCTGTTTTTT	CASSYGGGNTGELFF
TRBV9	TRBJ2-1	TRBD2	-	TGTGCCAGCAGCCCCGGGGGGGGGTACAATGAGCAGTTCTTC	CASSPGGGYNEQFF
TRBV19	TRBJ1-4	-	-	TGTGCCAGTACACCGGGCAGAACTAATGAAAAACTGTTTTTT	CASTPGRTNEKLFF
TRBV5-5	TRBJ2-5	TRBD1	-	TGTGCCAGCAGCTTGGGCACAGGGGCGGCGGAGACCCAGTACTTC	CASSLGTGAAETQYF
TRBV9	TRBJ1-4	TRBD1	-	TGTGCCAGCAGCCCCCACAGGGGTGAAGAAAAACTGTTTTTT	CASSPHRGEEKLFF
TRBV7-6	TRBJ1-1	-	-	TGTGCCAGCAGCGCCTCGACGGGAATGAACACTGAAGCTTTCTTT	CASSASTGMNTEAFF
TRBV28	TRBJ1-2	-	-	TGTGCCAGCGGACTGCTGCACGCCGAGGGGCCCTATGGCTACACCTTC	CASGLLHAEGPYGYTF
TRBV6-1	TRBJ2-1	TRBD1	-	TGTGCCACCAATGGACAGGGTGGGGACAATGAGCAGTTCTTC	CATNGQGGDNEQFF
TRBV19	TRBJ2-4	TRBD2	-	TGTGCCAGTAGCATCGGACTAGCGGGAGGGCCTAGAAACATTCAGTACTTC	CASSIGLAGGPRNIQYF
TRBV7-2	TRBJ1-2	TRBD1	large	TGTGCCAGCAGCTTGGCTCCGGGACAGGGGGCTTATGGCTACACCTTC	CASSLAPGQGAYGYTF
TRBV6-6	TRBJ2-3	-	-	TGTGCCAGCAGGGGGCCGGAGTTAACGCAGTATTTT	CASRGPELTQYF
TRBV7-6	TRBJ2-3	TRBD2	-	TGTGCCAGCAGCTTAGGGTCTCTGGCGGGGGGTTCGTCAGATACGCAGTATTTT	CASSLGSLAGGSSDTQYF
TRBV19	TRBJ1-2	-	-	TGTGCCAGTACCTTAAAGCCCATCAGATACGATACCTATGGCTACACCTTC	CASTLKPIRYDTYGYTF
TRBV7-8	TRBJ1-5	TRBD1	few	TGTGCCAGCAGCCCGGGACAGGGTTACAATCAGCCCCAGCATTTT	CASSPGQGYNQPQHF
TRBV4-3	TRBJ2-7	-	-	TGCGCCAGCAGCCAGGACCCATCGAACGACGAGCAGTACTTC	CASSQDPSNDEQYF
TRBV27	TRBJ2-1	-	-	TGTGCCAGCAGTTCCCCGGTGGCGGTCTCCTACAATGAGCAGTTCTTC	CASSSPVAVSYNEQFF
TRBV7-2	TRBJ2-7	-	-	TGTGCCAGCAGCCTCATGGTGGGAGAGAGGTACGAGCAGTACTTC	CASSLMVGERYEQYF
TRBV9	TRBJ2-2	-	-	TGTGCCAGCAGCTTGATGGGGAACACCGGGGAGCTGTTTTTT	CASSLMGNTGELFF